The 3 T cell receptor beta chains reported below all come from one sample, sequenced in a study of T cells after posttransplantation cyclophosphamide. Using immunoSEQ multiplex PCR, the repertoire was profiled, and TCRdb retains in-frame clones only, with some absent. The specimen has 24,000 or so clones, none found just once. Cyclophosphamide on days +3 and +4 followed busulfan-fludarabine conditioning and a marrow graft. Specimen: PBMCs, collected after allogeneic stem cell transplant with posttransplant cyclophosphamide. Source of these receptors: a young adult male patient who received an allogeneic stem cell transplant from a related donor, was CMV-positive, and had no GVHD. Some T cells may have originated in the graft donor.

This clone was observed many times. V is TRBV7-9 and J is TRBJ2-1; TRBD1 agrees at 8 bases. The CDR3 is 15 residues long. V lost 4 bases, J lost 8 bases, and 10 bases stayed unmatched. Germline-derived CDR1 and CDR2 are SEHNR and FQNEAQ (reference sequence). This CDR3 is CASSYLGQGRDEQFF. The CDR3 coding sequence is TGTGCCAGCAGCTACCTCGGACAGGGAAGGGATGAGCAGTTCTTC. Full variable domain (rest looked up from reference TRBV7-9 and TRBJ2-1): DTGVSQNPRHKITKRGQNVTFRCDPISEHNRLYWYRQTLGQGPEFLTYFQNEAQLEKSRLLSDRFSAERPKGSFSTLEIQRTEQGDSAMYLCASSYLGQGRDEQFFGPGTRLTVL.

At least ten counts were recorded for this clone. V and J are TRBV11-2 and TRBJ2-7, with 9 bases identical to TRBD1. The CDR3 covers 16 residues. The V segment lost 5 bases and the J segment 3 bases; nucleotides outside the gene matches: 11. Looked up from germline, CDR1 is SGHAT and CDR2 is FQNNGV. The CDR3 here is CASSLTDRGFGYEQYF. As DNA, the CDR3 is TGTGCCAGCAGCCTTACCGACAGGGGGTTTGGCTACGAGCAGTACTTC.

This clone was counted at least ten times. For the CDR3, the DNA is TGTGCCAGCAGCTTAAGACAGGGCTCTGGGGCCAACGTCCTGACTTTC. Encoded protein: CASSLRQGSGANVLTF. The rearrangement uses TRBV11-2 and TRBJ2-6; the match to TRBD1 covers 7 bases. This CDR3 is 16 amino acids long. The junction had 1 base not matched to a gene; V was cut back by 2 bases and J by 0 bases. Germline V gives CDR1 SGHAT, CDR2 FQNNGV.